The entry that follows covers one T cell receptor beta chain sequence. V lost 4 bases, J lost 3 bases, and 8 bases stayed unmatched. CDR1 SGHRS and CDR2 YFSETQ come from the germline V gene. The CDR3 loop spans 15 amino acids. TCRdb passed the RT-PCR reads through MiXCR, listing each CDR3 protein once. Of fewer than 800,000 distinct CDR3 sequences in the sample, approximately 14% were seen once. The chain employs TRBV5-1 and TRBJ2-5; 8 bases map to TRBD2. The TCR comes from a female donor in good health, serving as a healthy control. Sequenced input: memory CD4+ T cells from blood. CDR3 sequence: CASSLSGTSEETQYF. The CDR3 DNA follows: TGCGCCAGCAGCCTATCCGGGACTAGTGAAGAGACCCAGTACTTC.